This T cell receptor beta chain was sequenced during a study of blood T cell repertoires in COVID-19. Authors' data handling: Nucleated cell number was recorded as an estimate derived from reference gene primer amplification. Sequencing used immunoSEQ multiplex PCR; TCRdb keeps in-frame clones, though not all of them. That table gives V, J and clone size, and the DNA gave D and trimming. The sample lists roughly 350,000 clones; 85% to 90% were seen once. Per germline, CDR1 ENHRY and CDR2 SYGVKD. V dropped 7 bases and J dropped 9; count of bases not matched to a gene: 6. The CDR3 extends over 14 amino acids.

The TCR sequence derives from a woman between 50 and 59 years old with active or convalescent COVID-19. This rearrangement joins TRBV10-3 to TRBJ2-1, with 13 bases that match TRBD2. The sequencing sample was made of peripheral blood. The CDR3 nucleotides read TGTGCCATCACTGGACTAGCGGGAGAGCGTGAGCAGTTCTTC. Amino acid sequence: CAITGLAGEREQFF.